The source of this T cell receptor beta chain is a study of shared clonotypes between healthy human individuals. V lost 2 bases to trimming and J lost 8 bases, with 12 bases between them. There are 14 residues in the CDR3. The germline V gene encodes CDR1 MDHEN and CDR2 SYDVKM. Clones were sequenced by immunoSEQ multiplex PCR, and TCRdb holds only the in-frame ones, with some missing. The sample yields 2 million to 2.5 million clones, 90% to 95% seen once. Comment on this clone: Antigen: not known.

Whole-study findings and limits: Generally, naive subsets came out with larger estimated richness than memory subsets.

The material sequenced was naive CD4+ T cells from PBMCs. Subset denoted: CD45RA+ positively selected. This TCR derives from a man aged 18 to 29 in good health. Some clones in this sample may be carry-over from other donors' samples. The chain links TRBV28 to TRBJ1-4; D is unresolved. As DNA, the CDR3 is TGTGCCAGCAGTTTAATGGGAGTAGGGGAAAAACTGTTTTTT. Encoded protein: CASSLMGVGEKLFF.